This TCR beta chain originates from a study of CD8 T cells in ankylosing spondylitis. Per the germline V gene, CDR1 is KGHSH and CDR2 is LQKENI. V lost 6 bases and J lost 3; bases outside the gene matches: 7. The CDR3 consists of 15 residues. In this sample, this clonotype turned up many times. Its antigen is as yet unknown. Libraries of TCR beta came from quantitative 5'-RACE with molecular barcodes. One entry per CDR3 protein, called by TCRdb with MiXCR from the 5' RACE reads. The sample carries some 140,000 distinct CDR3 sequences, 11% recorded once. Overall study results and limits: Within matched ankylosing spondylitis synovial fluid, disease-linked clones were reportedly significantly enriched. A motif of fewer than ten highly homologous TCR beta variants was seen as apparently characteristic of ankylosing spondylitis blood. Earlier work had already found some motif variants in reactive arthritis synovial fluid and blood.

This chain uses TRBV18 with TRBJ1-5; 8 nucleotides line up with TRBD1. The sample taken for sequencing was blood, either unsorted or a sorted T cell fraction (not recorded which). The receptor comes from a female donor with ankylosing spondylitis or in good health (not recorded which). DNA of the CDR3: TGTGCCAGCTCTCGCTCGACAGGGGACAATCAGCCCCAGCATTTT. Its translation: CASSRSTGDNQPQHF.